Each of the 6 T cell receptor beta chains below was sequenced from the same sample in a study of blood T cell repertoires in COVID-19 (dated by TCRdb to 2018 to 2021). Library preparation employed the immunoSEQ multiplex PCR assay. Held by TCRdb, this immuneACCESS table contains in-frame sequences only and omits some clones. Under half of the omission traces to an unresolved V gene where checked; the cause of the rest is unknown. The sample yields fewer than 250,000 clones; approximately 81% were counted once. The ten most abundant clones make up more than 9% of the sample. The specimen was peripheral blood. The source is a woman older than 75 with COVID-19, enrolled during active disease.

This clone occurred a few times. This chain joins TRBV4-1 and TRBJ1-6; possibly TRBD1 for D (5 bases). The V and J ends lost 0 bases and 0 bases respectively, with 18 bases between them. Germline lookup yields CDR1 MGHRA and CDR2 YSYEKL. This CDR3 contains 20 residues. Here the CDR3 reads CASSQDAGQGKTSYNSPLHF. The CDR3 region has the DNA TGCGCCAGCAGCCAAGATGCGGGGCAGGGAAAGACCTCCTATAATTCACCCCTCCACTTT.

This clone has just a few counts. The chain joins TRBV6-5 to TRBJ1-3, with no clear D. Germline CDR1 reads MNHEY; CDR2 reads SVGAGI. Trimming removed 0 bases at V and 0 bases at J, with 6 bases between. The CDR3 is 15 residues long. DNA of the CDR3: TGTGCCAGCAGTTACTCGAGCCTCTCTGGAAACACCATATATTTT. Protein sequence: CASSYSSLSGNTIYF.

The V gene is TRBV2, the J gene TRBJ2-1; TRBD1 matches at 7 bases. The length of the CDR3 is 15 residues. V lost 6 bases and J lost 7; bases outside the gene matches: 12. Germline values: CDR1 SNHLY, CDR2 FYNNEI. The CDR3 protein is CASSYDRDQSNEQFF. CDR3 in DNA: TGTGCCAGCAGCTATGACAGGGACCAATCTAATGAGCAGTTCTTC.

The gene calls are TRBV25-1 and TRBJ1-2; no clear D. Germline CDR1 is MGHDK and CDR2 is SYGVNS. This CDR3 spans 14 amino acids. The germline V and J ends were trimmed by 3 bases and 5 bases, with 13 bases remaining between them. CDR3 in amino acids: CASSDHGMKYGYTF. As DNA, the CDR3 is TGTGCCAGCAGTGACCACGGGATGAAGTATGGCTACACCTTC.

Comment on this clone: The sample contains more than one DNA sequence encoding this CDR3. J is TRBJ2-2 and V is TRBV5-1, with 8 bases lining up with TRBD1. Per the germline V gene, CDR1 is SGHRS and CDR2 is YFSETQ. Trimming took 4 bases from V and 5 from J; bases not matched to a gene: 4. The CDR3 is 14 amino acids. CDR3 DNA sequence: TGCGCCAGCAGCCTGGACAGGGTGACCGGGGAGCTGTTTTTT. Translated: CASSLDRVTGELFF.

This chain uses TRBV7-3 with TRBJ2-5, with D possibly matching TRBD2 (7 bases). V lost 5 bases and J 0 bases, leaving 13 bases between the germline ends. CDR3 length: 15 amino acids. Germline loops: CDR1 SGHTA, CDR2 FQGTGA. CDR3 loop: CASSLGGRNQETQYF. DNA of the CDR3: TGTGCCAGCAGCCTCGGGGGGCGTAACCAAGAGACCCAGTACTTC. Complete variable domain (other parts from reference TRBV7-3 and TRBJ2-5): GAGVSQTPSNKVTEKGKYVELRCDPISGHTALYWYRQSLGQGPEFLIYFQGTGAADDSGLPNDRFFAVRPEGSVSTLKIQRTERGDSAVYLCASSLGGRNQETQYFGPGTRLLVL.